This T cell receptor beta chain was found in a study of metastatic and nonmetastatic thyroid tumors. About the study: From malignant and benign thyroid patients, repertoires in blood and in tumor or nodule tissue were compared.

With MiXCR, TCRdb called clones anew from the PCR reads. The sample yields fewer than 45,000 clones, approximately 15% seen once. Each patient went into thyroid surgery without having received any treatment. Findings and limits, study-wide: Significantly higher TCR beta diversity was reportedly seen in malignant thyroid tumors than benign nodules, in blood and tumor.

Note on this clone: Its antigen is not known.

The CDR3 loop spans 16 amino acids. Per germline, CDR1 MNHEY and CDR2 SVGEGT. The V and J ends lost 4 bases and 0 bases respectively, with 12 bases between them. The chain carries TRBV6-2 or TRBV6-3 and TRBJ2-2; the D gene is possibly TRBD1 (6 bases). The material sequenced was blood. This clonotype was obtained from a female donor with papillary thyroid cancer or a benign thyroid nodule (not recorded which). Some clones in this sample may be carry-over from other donors' samples. The CDR3: CASSLQGSSNTGELFF. CDR3 nucleotides: TGTGCCAGCAGTTTGCAGGGGTCCTCGAACACCGGGGAGCTGTTTTTT.